This T cell receptor (beta chain) is drawn from a study of control samples from healthy donors and cancer patients. Sequenced by immunoSEQ multiplex PCR; TCRdb stores in-frame clones only, minus some. Of some 100,000 clones in the sample, just over 90% are singletons; the top ten hold 8%. V was clipped by 3 bases and J by 4 bases, with 16 bases between them. Germline V CDR1 and CDR2: SGHKS, YYEKEE (reference sequence). The CDR3 is made up of 16 amino acids. The sample taken for sequencing was blood. The rearrangement links TRBV5-5 to TRBJ1-4; D perhaps matches TRBD1 (5 bases). The TCR originated in a man aged 18 to 29 in good health. DNA for the CDR3: TGTGCCAGCAGCTGGGGGGAGTTGGGCATTAATGAAAAACTGTTTTTT. It specifies CASSWGELGINEKLFF.